This TCR beta chain was retrieved from a study of blood T cell repertoires in COVID-19. Only in-frame clones appear in the TCRdb table, and some are missing; sequencing was by immunoSEQ multiplex PCR. The data show 100,000 to 150,000 clones, approximately 80% seen once. V shed 4 bases, J shed 9 bases, and the junction held 9 bases outside the gene matches. The CDR3 is 15 amino acids. Germline V gene sequence: CDR1 MNHNY, CDR2 SVGAGI (reference sequence). The TCR was taken from a woman between 50 and 59 years old with acute or convalescent COVID-19. This sequence joins TRBV6-6 and TRBJ2-1; 10 bases agree with TRBD1. Sequenced: peripheral blood. The CDR3 DNA sequence: TGTGCCAGCAGTTCCCAGGGACAGGGGATCAGTGAGCAGTTCTTC. Encoded protein: CASSSQGQGISEQFF.